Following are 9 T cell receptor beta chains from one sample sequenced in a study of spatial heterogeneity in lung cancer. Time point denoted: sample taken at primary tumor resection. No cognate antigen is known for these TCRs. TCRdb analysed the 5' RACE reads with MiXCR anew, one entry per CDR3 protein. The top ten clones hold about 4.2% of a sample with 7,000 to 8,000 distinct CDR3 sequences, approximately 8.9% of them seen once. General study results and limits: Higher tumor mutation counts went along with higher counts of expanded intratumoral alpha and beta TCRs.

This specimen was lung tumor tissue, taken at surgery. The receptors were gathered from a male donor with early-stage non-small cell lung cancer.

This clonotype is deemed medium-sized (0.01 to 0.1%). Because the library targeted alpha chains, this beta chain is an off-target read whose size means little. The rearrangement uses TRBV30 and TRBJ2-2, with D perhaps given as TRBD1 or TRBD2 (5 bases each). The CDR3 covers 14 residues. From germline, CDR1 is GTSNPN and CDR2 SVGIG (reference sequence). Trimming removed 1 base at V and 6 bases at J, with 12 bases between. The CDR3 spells CAWSAWGPSGELFF. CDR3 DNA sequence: TGTGCCTGGAGTGCCTGGGGACCGTCCGGGGAGCTGTTTTTT.

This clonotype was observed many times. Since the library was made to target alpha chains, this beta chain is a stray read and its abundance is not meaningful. For the CDR3, the DNA is TGTGCCAGCACTCTAAACAGAAGGGGCGAGCAGTACTTC. It specifies CASTLNRRGEQYF. V is TRBV12-3 or TRBV12-4 and J is TRBJ2-7; D possibly corresponds to TRBD1 (5 bases). The V end lost 7 bases, the J end lost 6 bases, and 16 bases lay between the germline ends. The CDR3 is made up of 13 amino acids.

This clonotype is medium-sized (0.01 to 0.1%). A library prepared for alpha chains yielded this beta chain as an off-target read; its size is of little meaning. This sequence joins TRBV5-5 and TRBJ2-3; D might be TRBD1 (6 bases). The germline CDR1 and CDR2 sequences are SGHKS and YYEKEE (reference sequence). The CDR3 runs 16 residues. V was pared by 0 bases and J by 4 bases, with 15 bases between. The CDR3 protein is CASSLATGELSDTQYF. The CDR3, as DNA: TGTGCCAGCAGCTTGGCGACAGGCGAGTTATCAGATACGCAGTATTTT. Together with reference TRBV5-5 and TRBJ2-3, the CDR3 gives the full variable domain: DAGVTQSPTHLIKTRGQQVTLRCSPISGHKSVSWYQQVLGQGPQFIFQYYEKEERGRGNFPDRFSARQFPNYSSELNVNALLLGDSALYLCASSLATGELSDTQYFGPGTRLTVL.

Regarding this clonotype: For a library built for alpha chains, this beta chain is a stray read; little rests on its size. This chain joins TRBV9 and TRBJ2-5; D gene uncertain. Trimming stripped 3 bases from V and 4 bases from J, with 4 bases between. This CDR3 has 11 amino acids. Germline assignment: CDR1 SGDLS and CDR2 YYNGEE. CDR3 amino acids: CASSAGETQYF. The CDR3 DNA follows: TGTGCCAGCAGCGCGGGAGAGACCCAGTACTTC.

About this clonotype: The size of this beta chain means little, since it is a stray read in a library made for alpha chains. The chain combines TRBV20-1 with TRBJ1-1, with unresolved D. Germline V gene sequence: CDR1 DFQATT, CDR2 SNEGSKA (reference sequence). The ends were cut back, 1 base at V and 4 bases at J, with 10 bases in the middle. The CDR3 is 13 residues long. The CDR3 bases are TGCAGTGCTAGAGTCGGGTCGGCCACTGAAGCTTTCTTT. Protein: CSARVGSATEAFF.

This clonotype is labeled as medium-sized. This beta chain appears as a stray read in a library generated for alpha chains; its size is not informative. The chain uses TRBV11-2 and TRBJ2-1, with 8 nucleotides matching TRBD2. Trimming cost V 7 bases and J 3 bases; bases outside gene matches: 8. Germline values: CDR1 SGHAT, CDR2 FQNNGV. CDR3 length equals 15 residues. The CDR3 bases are TGTGCCAGCATCCTTGGGGCGGGAGGCTACAATGAGCAGTTCTTC. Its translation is CASILGAGGYNEQFF.

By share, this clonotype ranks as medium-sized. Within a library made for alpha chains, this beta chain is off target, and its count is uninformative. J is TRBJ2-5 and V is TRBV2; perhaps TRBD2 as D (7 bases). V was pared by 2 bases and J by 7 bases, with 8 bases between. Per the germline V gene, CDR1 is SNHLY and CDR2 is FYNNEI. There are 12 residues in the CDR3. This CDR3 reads CASSERGATQYF. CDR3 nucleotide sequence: TGTGCCAGCAGTGAACGGGGGGCGACCCAGTACTTC.

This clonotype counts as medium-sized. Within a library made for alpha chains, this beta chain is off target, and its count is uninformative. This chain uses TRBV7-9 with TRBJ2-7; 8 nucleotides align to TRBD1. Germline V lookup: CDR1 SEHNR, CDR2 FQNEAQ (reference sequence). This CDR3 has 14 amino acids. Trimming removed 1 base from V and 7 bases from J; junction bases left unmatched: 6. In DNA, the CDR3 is TGTGCCAGCAGCTTAGGGACAGGGTCGGGTGAGCAGTACTTC. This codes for CASSLGTGSGEQYF.

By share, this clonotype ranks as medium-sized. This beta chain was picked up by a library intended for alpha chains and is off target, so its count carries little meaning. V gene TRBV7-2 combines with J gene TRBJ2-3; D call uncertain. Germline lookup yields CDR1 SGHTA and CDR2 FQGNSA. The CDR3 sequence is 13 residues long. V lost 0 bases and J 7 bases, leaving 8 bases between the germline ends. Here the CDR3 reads CASSLALYNTQYF. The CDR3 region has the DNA TGTGCCAGCAGCTTAGCGCTTTATAATACGCAGTATTTT.